This T cell receptor beta chain was found in a study of cytomegalovirus exposure and HLA in healthy donors. Both 60 Vbeta primers and 13 Jbeta primers went into the PCR. Generated by immunoSEQ multiplex PCR, the TCRdb table keeps only in-frame clones and is missing some. The sample lists about 140,000 clones, around three quarters occurring once. The CDR3 is made up of 14 amino acids. Trimming cost V 3 bases and J 0 bases, with 9 bases left between them. Germline loops: CDR1 SNHLY, CDR2 FYNNEI. Sequenced sample: PBMCs. The receptor comes from a middle-aged man in good health and CMV-seropositive. The chain has TRBV2 and TRBJ2-7, with unresolved D. The CDR3 spells CASSDALSSYEQYF. The CDR3, as DNA: TGTGCCAGCAGTGATGCGCTGAGCTCCTACGAGCAGTACTTC. The full variable domain, with the rest looked up from reference TRBV2 and TRBJ2-7, is EPEVTQTPSHQVTQMGQEVILRCVPISNHLYFYWYRQILGQKVEFLVSFYNNEISEKSEIFDDQFSVERPDGSNFTLKIRSTKLEDSAMYFCASSDALSSYEQYFGPGTRLTVT.